This paragraph covers one TCR beta chain sequence. In germline, CDR1 is SGHTS, CDR2 YDEGEE. After removal of 0 bases from V and 2 bases from J, the junction contained 2 bases not matched to a gene. This CDR3 has 15 residues. This entry is derived from a study of control samples from healthy donors and cancer patients. TCRdb keeps only in-frame clones here, not all; method: immunoSEQ multiplex PCR. Its clone listing holds about 190,000 clones. The chain carries TRBV5-8 and TRBJ2-7, with 10 bases aligning to TRBD1. Sequencing was done on a sample of blood. This receptor was taken from a woman between 25 and 40 years old in good health. The CDR3 nucleotides read TGTGCCAGCAGCTTGGGGGGGACAGGGGCCTACGAGCAGTACTTC. Translating it yields CASSLGGTGAYEQYF.